Below are 31 T cell receptor beta chains sequenced from a single sample in a study of monozygotic twins with inflammatory bowel disease. One entry per CDR3 protein, without DNA, is what TCRdb gives after re-calling the 5' RACE reads. The sample table includes some 170,000 distinct CDR3 sequences. Input material: blood. The source of these receptors is a human donor with ulcerative colitis or Crohn's disease, or a healthy co-twin of an affected twin (not recorded which).

This rearrangement joins TRBV10-3 to TRBJ2-7; TCRdb lists TRBD1, though no DNA is available to test this call. The CDR3 has 13 amino acids. CDR1 and CDR2 (germline): ENHRY, SYGVKD. CDR3 sequence reads: CAITRDSSYEQYF.

The chain links TRBV5-1 to TRBJ2-7; TCRdb's D call, TRBD1, is unchecked because there is no DNA. Germline V gene data show CDR1 as SGHRS and CDR2 as YFSETQ. This CDR3 is built from 15 residues. CDR3 protein: CASSFGGAKTYEQYF.

This chain joins TRBV6-2 or TRBV6-3 and TRBJ2-3; absent DNA, TCRdb's TRBD2 call cannot be checked. Germline lookup yields CDR1 MNHEY and CDR2 SVGEGT. This CDR3 has 21 residues. CDR3 sequence: CASSYYPWGDIAGGGTDTQYF.

CDR3 region: CASSETGLGEQFF. The J gene is TRBJ2-1, the V gene TRBV27; without DNA, the TCRdb call of TRBD1 cannot be checked. From germline, CDR1 is MNHEY and CDR2 SMNVEV (reference sequence). The CDR3 runs 13 residues.

The gene calls are TRBV28 and TRBJ2-3; there is no DNA to check the TCRdb D call of TRBD1. The germline V gene has CDR1 MDHEN and CDR2 SYDVKM. The CDR3 length is 15 residues. The CDR3 region is CASSPGALSTDTQYF. Full variable domain (rest looked up from reference TRBV28 and TRBJ2-3): DVKVTQSSRYLVKRTGEKVFLECVQDMDHENMFWYRQDPGLGLRLIYFSYDVKMKEKGDIPEGYSVSREKKERFSLILESASTNQTSMYLCASSPGALSTDTQYFGPGTRLTVL.

This chain uses TRBV6-5 with TRBJ2-7; checking the TCRdb D call of TRBD1 is not possible without DNA. Germline lookup yields CDR1 MNHEY and CDR2 SVGAGI. The CDR3 runs 14 residues. The CDR3 reads CASSYFQGAYEQYF.

V usage is TRBV27 and J usage is TRBJ1-2; TCRdb calls TRBD1, which cannot be checked without DNA. Germline CDR1 is MNHEY and CDR2 is SMNVEV (reference sequence). The CDR3 contains 15 residues. The CDR3 loop reads CASSLWAGGSGGYTF.

The CDR3: CASSSSGGGRYGYTF. V is TRBV7-9 and J is TRBJ1-2. The V gene's germline CDR1 is SEHNR and CDR2 FQNEAQ (reference sequence). This CDR3 is built from 15 residues.

This chain links TRBV30 with TRBJ1-5. CDR3 length: 12 amino acids. Germline V CDR1 and CDR2: GTSNPN, SVGIG (reference sequence). CDR3 sequence: CAWSAGNQPQHF.

The chain uses TRBV9 and TRBJ2-6. From germline, CDR1 is SGDLS and CDR2 YYNGEE. The length of the CDR3 is 16 residues. This CDR3 reads CASSLFVNSGANVLTF.

The V and J genes are TRBV6-5 and TRBJ1-6. The CDR3 runs to 14 residues. Germline assignment: CDR1 MNHEY and CDR2 SVGAGI. CDR3 amino acids: CASSSLSSNSPLHF.

This sequence joins TRBV7-2 and TRBJ2-3. This CDR3 is 13 amino acids long. Germline CDR1 and CDR2: SGHTA and FQGNSA. The CDR3 loop reads CASSFFGTDTQYF.

CDR3 loop: CASSDGGEQYF. The V gene is TRBV5-6, the J gene TRBJ2-7. The CDR3 sequence is 11 residues long. Germline V gene data show CDR1 as SGHDT and CDR2 as YYEEEE.

The chain has TRBV20-1 and TRBJ1-3; TCRdb picks TRBD1, but there is no DNA to check that call. This CDR3 region has 15 residues. CDR1 DFQATT and CDR2 SNEGSKA come from the germline V gene (reference sequence). The CDR3 spells CSARAEKGVTDTIYF.

The chain uses TRBV20-1 and TRBJ2-3; the TRBD1 assignment by TCRdb is unverifiable without DNA. Germline-derived CDR1 and CDR2 are DFQATT and SNEGSKA (reference sequence). The CDR3 is made up of 14 amino acids. The CDR3 is CRGGAGVSTDTQYF.

V and J are TRBV30 and TRBJ1-1. Germline V CDR1 and CDR2: GTSNPN, SVGIG (reference sequence). The CDR3 length is 13 residues. CDR3 sequence: CAWSAGPNTEAFF.

CDR3 protein: CASSRSSGLGYNEQFF. The J gene is TRBJ2-1, the V gene TRBV7-9; TCRdb's D gene call, TRBD2, goes unchecked for lack of DNA. This CDR3 comprises 16 residues. Germline values: CDR1 SEHNR, CDR2 FQNEAQ (reference sequence).

The V gene is TRBV7-3, the J gene TRBJ2-5; the TRBD1 assignment by TCRdb is unverifiable without DNA. Germline CDR1 is SGHTA and CDR2 is FQGTGA. The CDR3 has 14 amino acids. The CDR3 here is CASSEGPGRETQYF. The variable domain in full, completed from reference TRBV7-3 and TRBJ2-5, reads GAGVSQTPSNKVTEKGKYVELRCDPISGHTALYWYRQSLGQGPEFLIYFQGTGAADDSGLPNDRFFAVRPEGSVSTLKIQRTERGDSAVYLCASSEGPGRETQYFGPGTRLLVL.

The CDR3 sequence: CASSQGPGTRVLNEQFF. This chain joins TRBV14 and TRBJ2-1; as DNA is missing, the TRBD1 call by TCRdb cannot be tested. The CDR3 extends over 17 amino acids. From germline, CDR1 is SGHDN and CDR2 FVKESK. The variable domain in full, with the rest retrieved from reference TRBV14 and TRBJ2-1, is EAGVTQFPSHSVIEKGQTVTLRCDPISGHDNLYWYRRVMGKEIKFLLHFVKESKQDESGMPNNRFLAERTGGTYSTLKVQPAELEDSGVYFCASSQGPGTRVLNEQFFGPGTRLTVL.

The chain uses TRBV5-1 and TRBJ1-2. This CDR3 has 14 residues. Per the germline V gene, CDR1 is SGHRS and CDR2 is YFSETQ. The CDR3 reads CASSPGPPGGGYTF.

The rearrangement uses TRBV7-9 and TRBJ1-1. Germline values: CDR1 SEHNR, CDR2 FQNEAQ (reference sequence). The CDR3 loop spans 13 amino acids. The CDR3 loop reads CASTPGANTEAFF.

The J gene is TRBJ1-2, the V gene TRBV5-1. In germline, CDR1 is SGHRS, CDR2 YFSETQ. The CDR3 contains 15 residues. This CDR3 is CASSLDGTAGYGYTF.

The chain links TRBV10-3 to TRBJ2-7; TCRdb's D call, TRBD2, is unchecked because there is no DNA. Germline CDR1 is ENHRY and CDR2 is SYGVKD. The CDR3 is 12 amino acids. CDR3 sequence reads: CAITTSGYEQYF.

V usage is TRBV4-1 and J usage is TRBJ2-1; the TCRdb D gene call, TRBD2, has no DNA to confirm it. In germline, CDR1 is MGHRA, CDR2 YSYEKL. The CDR3 loop spans 16 amino acids. This CDR3 reads CASSQDWTSGYNEQFF.

The rearrangement uses TRBV7-9 and TRBJ2-5; the TCRdb D gene call, TRBD1, has no DNA to confirm it. The CDR3 covers 14 residues. The germline V gene has CDR1 SEHNR and CDR2 FQNEAQ (reference sequence). The CDR3: CASSIGGPQETQYF.

This chain joins TRBV11-1 and TRBJ2-6; TCRdb calls TRBD2, which cannot be checked without DNA. The CDR3 sequence is 18 residues long. Per germline, CDR1 SGHAT and CDR2 FQDESV (reference sequence). The CDR3 reads CASSSPTSVDSGANVLTF.

The chain uses TRBV15 and TRBJ1-5; TCRdb returns TRBD1, unconfirmable since there is no DNA. CDR3 length: 17 residues. Looked up from germline, CDR1 is LNHNV and CDR2 is YYDKDF (reference sequence). The CDR3 protein is CATSRESQGQVFWPQHF.

CDR3 residues: CASSPGTGAFLGTEAFF. This chain joins TRBV5-1 and TRBJ1-1; there is no DNA to check the TCRdb D call of TRBD1. Per germline, CDR1 SGHRS and CDR2 YFSETQ. This CDR3 has 17 amino acids.

This chain links TRBV12-3 or TRBV12-4 with TRBJ1-5. This CDR3 is 13 amino acids long. CDR3 residues: CASSFTDNQPQHF.

The V call is TRBV6-2 or TRBV6-3, the J call TRBJ2-1; TCRdb gives TRBD2 as the D gene, but with no DNA this cannot be confirmed. The CDR3 has 14 residues. Germline V gene data show CDR1 as MNHEY and CDR2 as SVGEGT. The CDR3 protein is CASSSGLALEEQFF.

The CDR3 protein is CASSLGRAAFF. V and J are TRBV12-3 or TRBV12-4 and TRBJ1-1. The CDR3 is made up of 11 amino acids.